These 29 T cell receptor beta chains originate from one sample sequenced in a study of CD8+CD57+ T cells in acquired aplastic anemia. Sequencing was done on patients that had shown CD8+CD57+ cell expansion by flow cytometry. The template used for profiling TCR beta VDJ and CDR3 was genomic DNA. TCRdb ran MiXCR on the reads and lists one entry per CDR3 protein. The top ten clones hold roughly 29% of a sample with just over 150,000 distinct CDR3 sequences, 40% to 60% of them seen once. Specimen: sorted CD4+, CD8+, or CD8+CD57+ T cells (not recorded which) from PBMCs. These receptors were obtained from a human donor with aplastic anemia.

This clonotype was observed at least ten times. The rearrangement uses TRBV7-9 and TRBJ1-3; maybe TRBD1 (5 bases). The CDR3 runs to 18 residues. Between the trimmed V and J ends, which lost 2 bases and 0 bases, there was a span of 17 bases. Germline V gene lookup returns CDR1 SEHNR and CDR2 FQNEAQ (reference sequence). CDR3 in DNA: TGTGCCAGCAGCTTAATGAGACAGTTCACCTACTCTGGAAACACCATATATTTT. Translation gives CASSLMRQFTYSGNTIYF.

Ten or more counts support this clonotype. The V call is TRBV19, the J call TRBJ1-1; D gene uncertain. The CDR3 loop spans 12 amino acids. Germline-derived CDR1 and CDR2 are LNHDA and SQIVND (reference sequence). V lost 4 bases and J 8 bases, leaving 11 bases between the germline ends. CDR3 in DNA: TGTGCCAGTAGTACGAGCAGATCCGAAGCTTTCTTT. Its protein product is CASSTSRSEAFF.

This clonotype occurred a few times. This chain uses TRBV10-3 with TRBJ2-5; 10 bases fit TRBD1. J was trimmed by 5 bases and V by 8 bases; bases with no gene match: 8. CDR1 ENHRY and CDR2 SYGVKD come from the germline V gene. The CDR3 is 14 amino acids. Written as DNA, the CDR3 is TGTGCCATCTTGGGGGACAGGGGCTACGAGACCCAGTACTTC. Protein: CAILGDRGYETQYF.

This clonotype was recorded many times. V usage is TRBV12-5 and J usage is TRBJ2-7, with TRBD1 identical over 8 bases. V gave up 6 bases and J gave up 0 bases; unmatched junction bases: 10. The CDR3 has 16 residues. Per the germline V gene, CDR1 is LGHNT and CDR2 is FRNRAP. In nucleotides, the CDR3 is TGTGCTAGTGGCTCGGGACAGGTCTTTAGCTCCTACGAGCAGTACTTC. The encoded protein is CASGSGQVFSSYEQYF.

This clonotype occurred many times. The CDR3 spells CASSQAGGLSYEQYF. The CDR3 DNA reads TGTGCCAGCAGCCAAGCGGGAGGGCTCTCCTACGAGCAGTACTTC. The rearrangement links TRBV7-2 to TRBJ2-7; 10 nucleotides agree with TRBD2. V lost 5 bases, J lost 0 bases, and 4 bases stayed unmatched. CDR3 size: 15 residues. CDR1 is SGHTA, CDR2 FQGNSA, per germline. The whole variable domain, remainder taken from reference TRBV7-2 and TRBJ2-7, is GAGVSQSPSNKVTEKGKDVELRCDPISGHTALYWYRQSLGQGLEFLIYFQGNSAPDKSGLPSDRFSAERTGGSVSTLTIQRTQQEDSAVYLCASSQAGGLSYEQYFGPGTRLTVT.

This clonotype appeared a few times. The V gene is TRBV7-9, the J gene TRBJ1-2; D gene uncertain. This CDR3 has 12 residues. Trimming took off 4 bases at V and 4 bases at J, with 7 bases between the two ends. In germline, CDR1 is SEHNR, CDR2 FQNEAQ (reference sequence). CDR3 nucleotide sequence: TGTGCCAGCAGCTCTGGCCTCTATGGCTACACCTTC. This encodes CASSSGLYGYTF.

Comment on this clonotype: The CDR3 end shows no conserved phenylalanine or tryptophan, and so a read error is likely. The V call is TRBV19, the J call TRBJ1-2; D may be TRBD1 (5 bases). Germline CDR1 LNHDA, CDR2 SQIVND (reference sequence). The V end lost 7 bases, the J end lost 1 base, and 13 bases lay between the germline ends. CDR3 length: 14 amino acids. CDR3 loop: CASMDGGFNYGYTL. The CDR3 DNA is TGTGCCAGTATGGACGGGGGGTTTAACTATGGCTACACCCTC.

The chain employs TRBV3-1 and TRBJ1-2; D possibly corresponds to TRBD1 (6 bases). Germline loops: CDR1 LGHDT, CDR2 YNNKEL (reference sequence). The CDR3 sequence is 14 residues long. With 1 base removed from V and 4 bases from J, the gap between germline ends came to 10 bases. Written as DNA, the CDR3 is TGTGCCAGCAGCCAAGGTCAGGGGTCCTATGGCTACACCTTC. It translates to CASSQGQGSYGYTF. Combining the CDR3 with reference TRBV3-1 and TRBJ1-2 gives the whole variable domain DTAVSQTPKYLVTQMGNDKSIKCEQNLGHDTMYWYKQDSKKFLKIMFSYNNKELIINETVPNRFSPKSPDKAHLNLHINSLELGDSAVYFCASSQGQGSYGYTFGSGTRLTVV.

This clonotype was detected many times. The rearrangement links TRBV14 to TRBJ1-1; no definite D call. Germline loops: CDR1 SGHDN, CDR2 FVKESK. Trimming pared 4 bases from V and 3 bases from J, leaving 9 bases between. The CDR3 is made up of 13 amino acids. The CDR3 region has the DNA TGTGCCAGCAGCCTTGGACTCTACACTGAAGCTTTCTTT. Its protein product is CASSLGLYTEAFF. Filled out from reference TRBV14 and TRBJ1-1, the complete variable domain reads EAGVTQFPSHSVIEKGQTVTLRCDPISGHDNLYWYRRVMGKEIKFLLHFVKESKQDESGMPNNRFLAERTGGTYSTLKVQPAELEDSGVYFCASSLGLYTEAFFGQGTRLTVV.

This chain uses TRBV10-3 with TRBJ2-3; D ambiguous. The V gene lost 6 bases and the J gene lost 5 bases, with 6 bases spanning the gap. This CDR3 region has 11 residues. From germline, CDR1 is ENHRY and CDR2 SYGVKD. The CDR3 nucleotides are TGTGCCATCAGGGGGATAGATACGCAGTATTTT. It specifies CAIRGIDTQYF.

V gene TRBV4-2 combines with J gene TRBJ1-2, with 8 bases fitting TRBD1. The length of the CDR3 is 13 residues. J lost 6 bases, V lost 3 bases, and 3 bases had no gene match. Germline V gives CDR1 LGHNA, CDR2 YNFKEQ. CDR3 loop: CASSQTGVNGYTF. CDR3 nucleotides: TGTGCCAGCAGCCAGACAGGGGTCAATGGCTACACCTTC.

The CDR3: CATSDTSLGEQYF. The CDR3 nucleotides read TGTGCCACCAGTGACACTAGCCTGGGGGAGCAGTACTTC. V gene TRBV24-1 combines with J gene TRBJ2-7; D perhaps matches TRBD2 (6 bases). The CDR3 is 13 residues long. Germline CDR1 is KGHDR and CDR2 is SFDVKD. V lost 4 bases and J 7 bases, leaving 13 bases between the germline ends.

This rearrangement joins TRBV30 to TRBJ1-5; a possible D gene is TRBD1 (5 bases). Trimming took off 3 bases at V and 1 base at J, with 7 bases between the two ends. The CDR3 is made up of 13 amino acids. CDR1 is GTSNPN and CDR2 is SVGIG in the germline V gene (reference sequence). CDR3 sequence reads: CAWSWGSNQPQHF. The DNA for the CDR3 is TGTGCCTGGAGCTGGGGCAGCAATCAGCCCCAGCATTTT.

This clonotype was seen just once. J is TRBJ2-3 and V is TRBV4-2; 8 bases are shared with TRBD2. Per germline, CDR1 LGHNA and CDR2 YNFKEQ. The CDR3 length is 19 residues. The V segment lost 4 bases and the J segment 3 bases; nucleotides outside the gene matches: 18. CDR3 protein: CASSLRGAGGRGGTDTQYF. CDR3 in DNA: TGTGCCAGCAGCCTCCGAGGGGCGGGGGGCCGAGGGGGGACAGATACGCAGTATTTT.

This chain connects TRBV19 to TRBJ2-7; 8 bases agree with TRBD2. Germline V gene data show CDR1 as LNHDA and CDR2 as SQIVND (reference sequence). After removal of 5 bases from V and 6 bases from J, the junction contained 9 bases not matched to a gene. The CDR3 is made up of 14 amino acids. The CDR3 here is CASSSGGTRTEQYF. CDR3 bases: TGTGCCAGTAGTTCAGGCGGGACTAGAACCGAGCAGTACTTC.

The chain uses TRBV29-1 and TRBJ2-1; 7 bases map to TRBD1. The V segment lost 7 bases and the J segment 8 bases; nucleotides outside the gene matches: 14. Germline assignment: CDR1 SQVTM and CDR2 ANQGSEA. The CDR3 is made up of 14 amino acids. As DNA, the CDR3 is TGCAGCGGCCCCTCAGCAGGGGGTGGTGATGAGCAGTTCTTC. Its translation: CSGPSAGGGDEQFF.

This sequence joins TRBV29-1 and TRBJ1-2, with a possible D match to TRBD1 (5 bases). Germline V gene lookup returns CDR1 SQVTM and CDR2 ANQGSEA. Trimming stripped 3 bases from V and 6 bases from J, with 8 bases between. CDR3 length: 11 amino acids. DNA for the CDR3: TGCAGCGTTGATAAGGGGAATGGCTACACCTTC. It codes for CSVDKGNGYTF.

This clonotype was observed many times. The chain carries TRBV5-1 and TRBJ2-7; D could derive from TRBD1 or TRBD2 (7 bases each). V shed 5 bases and J shed 6 bases, with 12 bases lying between them. The germline CDR1 and CDR2 sequences are SGHRS and YFSETQ. This CDR3 comprises 12 residues. CDR3 coding DNA: TGCGCCAGCAGAGGGGAGGGGGCCGAGCAGTACTTC. Its translation is CASRGEGAEQYF.

This chain joins TRBV11-2 and TRBJ2-3; the match to TRBD2 covers 7 bases. Germline V gives CDR1 SGHAT, CDR2 FQNNGV. With 4 bases clipped from V and 4 bases from J, the junction kept 8 bases outside the gene matches. The CDR3 covers 15 residues. The CDR3 DNA sequence: TGTGCCAGCAGCTCCCCGGCGGGAGCGGCAGATACGCAGTATTTT. Translated: CASSSPAGAADTQYF.

The chain uses TRBV19 and TRBJ1-6, with TRBD1 as a possible D gene (5 bases). The germline gives CDR1 LNHDA, CDR2 SQIVND (reference sequence). The germline V and J ends were trimmed by 1 base and 6 bases, with 7 bases remaining between them. The CDR3 consists of 14 residues. Here the CDR3 reads CASSIAGGNSPLHF. In nucleotides, the CDR3 is TGTGCCAGTAGTATAGCGGGGGGTAATTCACCCCTCCACTTT. The variable domain in full, with the rest retrieved from reference TRBV19 and TRBJ1-6, is DGGITQSPKYLFRKEGQNVTLSCEQNLNHDAMYWYRQDPGQGLRLIYYSQIVNDFQKGDIAEGYSVSREKKESFPLTVTSAQKNPTAFYLCASSIAGGNSPLHFGNGTRLTVT.

DNA of the CDR3: TGTGCCAGCAAAATAACCGGAAACACCATATATTTT. Translation gives CASKITGNTIYF. V gene TRBV2 combines with J gene TRBJ1-3; no reliable D call. The V gene's germline CDR1 is SNHLY and CDR2 FYNNEI. Deletions cut 7 bases from V and 4 bases from J, with 8 bases between. The CDR3 spans 12 residues.

Many counts were recorded for this clonotype. J is TRBJ2-7 and V is TRBV9; D might be TRBD2 (6 bases). This CDR3 contains 12 residues. Per the germline V gene, CDR1 is SGDLS and CDR2 is YYNGEE. Trimming took off 4 bases at V and 6 bases at J, with 11 bases between the two ends. The CDR3 loop reads CASSPPRGEQYF. The CDR3 DNA reads as TGTGCCAGCAGCCCCCCGCGGGGCGAGCAGTACTTC.

This clonotype came up many times. The chain is built from TRBV14 and TRBJ2-7; D ambiguous. In germline, CDR1 is SGHDN, CDR2 FVKESK. V lost 4 bases, J lost 0 bases, and 7 bases lay in between. This CDR3 contains 13 residues. CDR3 sequence (DNA): TGTGCCAGCAGCCCCAGTAACTCCTACGAGCAGTACTTC. Translation gives CASSPSNSYEQYF.

J is TRBJ2-6 and V is TRBV20-1; 8 nucleotides align to TRBD1. Germline CDR1 DFQATT, CDR2 SNEGSKA (reference sequence). The length of the CDR3 is 18 residues. Trimming cost V 0 bases and J 1 base; bases outside gene matches: 8. The CDR3 bases are TGCAGTGCTAGAGATCGAGCAGGGGGCGCATCTGGGGCCAACGTCCTGACTTTC. Translation gives CSARDRAGGASGANVLTF.

This chain uses TRBV5-6 with TRBJ2-4; D call uncertain. Germline V gives CDR1 SGHDT, CDR2 YYEEEE. This CDR3 has 11 residues. Trimming removed 0 bases from V and 6 bases from J, with 1 base in between. CDR3 sequence reads: CASSLGNIQYF. The CDR3, as DNA: TGTGCCAGCAGCTTGGGAAACATTCAGTACTTC.

V and J are TRBV9 and TRBJ1-3; D gene ambiguous. The V end was cut by 3 bases, the J end by 2 bases, with 3 bases between. CDR1 and CDR2 (germline): SGDLS, YYNGEE. CDR3 size: 12 residues. CDR3 DNA: TGTGCCAGCAGCGACCCTGGAAACACCATATATTTT. It codes for CASSDPGNTIYF.

The chain is built from TRBV28 and TRBJ2-7, with D hard to call. Between the trimmed V and J ends, which lost 6 bases and 3 bases, there was a span of 15 bases. This CDR3 is 14 amino acids long. The V gene's germline CDR1 is MDHEN and CDR2 SYDVKM. The CDR3 region is CASSLVGQHYEQYF. The CDR3 region has the DNA TGTGCCAGCAGCCTCGTTGGGCAGCACTACGAGCAGTACTTC.

J is TRBJ1-2 and V is TRBV11-2; weak D call: TRBD1 (6 bases). Germline loops: CDR1 SGHAT, CDR2 FQNNGV. The length of the CDR3 is 15 residues. Trimming stripped 4 bases from V and 6 bases from J, with 18 bases between. The CDR3, as DNA: TGTGCCAGCAGCTCCACAGGGTTGGGTTTTAATGGCTACACCTTC. This translates into CASSSTGLGFNGYTF.

This clonotype was recorded many times. This sequence joins TRBV7-9 and TRBJ1-4; D may be TRBD1 (5 bases). The CDR3 extends over 13 amino acids. Germline values: CDR1 SEHNR, CDR2 FQNEAQ (reference sequence). The ends were cut back, 7 bases at V and 3 bases at J, with 9 bases in the middle. As DNA, the CDR3 is TGTGCCAGCAACGGACAACCTAATGAAAAACTGTTTTTT. Protein product: CASNGQPNEKLFF.